Listed here are 26 T cell receptor beta chains from one sample, sequenced in a study of CD8 T cells in ankylosing spondylitis (dated by TCRdb to the late 2010s). Beyond this particular receptor, the publication reports: Blood from ankylosing spondylitis patients appeared to be characterized by a TCR beta motif composed of eight highly homologous amino acid variants.

No cognate antigen is known for these TCRs. Library preparation used 5' RACE. Sequencing used an Illumina HiSeq 2500. TCRdb handled the public reads itself, with Q25 trimming in fastp and clone calling in MiXCR, and kept productive beta chains. Entries that share a CDR3 protein sequence are merged under the most common genes and DNA. The sample table records approximately 400,000 distinct CDR3 sequences; roughly 26% of these occur just once. In total, the top ten clones hold 0.85% to 1% of the sample. The sample comprised blood, either unsorted or a sorted T cell fraction (not recorded which). These receptors originate from a male donor with ankylosing spondylitis.

This clonotype was seen more than once but under ten times. The chain recombines TRBV27 with TRBJ1-2, with 10 nucleotides matching TRBD1. The CDR3 contains 15 residues. Germline V CDR1 and CDR2: MNHEY, SMNVEV (reference sequence). Unmatched junction bases numbered 9, after V lost 6 bases and J lost 5 bases. The CDR3 DNA sequence: TGTGCCAGCAGGCCCGACAGGGGGCGAGGTTATGGCTACACCTTC. It is translated as CASRPDRGRGYGYTF.

This clonotype has a handful of counts. V and J are TRBV5-1 and TRBJ2-3; 8 positions match TRBD1. CDR1 is SGHRS and CDR2 is YFSETQ in the germline V gene. The CDR3 length is 14 residues. V shed 5 bases, J shed 4 bases, and the junction held 6 bases outside the gene matches. CDR3 nucleotide sequence: TGCGCCAGCAGTGACAGGGGCGGCCCAGATACGCAGTATTTT. As protein: CASSDRGGPDTQYF. Full variable domain (rest looked up from reference TRBV5-1 and TRBJ2-3): KAGVTQTPRYLIKTRGQQVTLSCSPISGHRSVSWYQQTPGQGLQFLFEYFSETQRNKGNFPGRFSGRQFSNSRSEMNVSTLELGDSALYLCASSDRGGPDTQYFGPGTRLTVL.

A few counts support this clonotype. The chain employs TRBV24-1 and TRBJ2-7; the D is unclear. CDR1 KGHDR and CDR2 SFDVKD come from the germline V gene. This CDR3 is built from 15 residues. Trimming left V 2 bases short and J 0 bases short, with 10 bases between. CDR3 nucleotide sequence: TGTGCCACCAGTGATTATCCTCGGAGCTCCTACGAGCAGTACGTC. Translated, it gives CATSDYPRSSYEQYV.

This clonotype was counted only a few times. V gene TRBV5-1 combines with J gene TRBJ2-5; D remains unclear. This CDR3 is built from 15 residues. CDR1 is SGHRS and CDR2 is YFSETQ in the germline V gene. V was shortened by 0 bases and J by 2 bases, with 11 bases between the two germline ends. The chain's CDR3 is CASSLAWSAQETQYF. Written as DNA, the CDR3 is TGCGCCAGCAGCTTGGCCTGGTCAGCACAAGAGACCCAGTACTTC.

This clonotype was seen only a few times. This chain connects TRBV7-2 to TRBJ2-7; possibly TRBD1 for D (5 bases). The germline V and J ends were trimmed by 2 bases and 1 base, with 9 bases remaining between them. The CDR3 is 14 residues long. CDR1 SGHTA and CDR2 FQGNSA come from the germline V gene. Here the CDR3 DNA reads TGTGCCAGCAGCTTACTGCAGGGATCCTACGAGCAGTACTTC. Encoded protein: CASSLLQGSYEQYF. Together with reference TRBV7-2 and TRBJ2-7, the CDR3 gives the full variable domain: GAGVSQSPSNKVTEKGKDVELRCDPISGHTALYWYRQSLGQGLEFLIYFQGNSAPDKSGLPSDRFSAERTGGSVSTLTIQRTQQEDSAVYLCASSLLQGSYEQYFGPGTRLTVT.

This clonotype turned up a few times. This sequence joins TRBV3-1 and TRBJ1-5, with 7 bases matching TRBD1. Germline V gene lookup returns CDR1 LGHDT and CDR2 YNNKEL (reference sequence). V lost 4 bases and J lost 6; bases outside the gene matches: 6. The CDR3 extends over 14 amino acids. In nucleotides, the CDR3 is TGTGCCAGCAGCCTGGGACAGCCCGGTCAGCCCCAGCATTTT. This codes for CASSLGQPGQPQHF.

This chain links TRBV29-1 with TRBJ1-5; D possibly corresponds to TRBD1 (5 bases). Germline V CDR1 and CDR2: SQVTM, ANQGSEA. The CDR3 consists of 13 residues. The ends were cut back, 4 bases at V and 5 bases at J, with 12 bases in the middle. DNA for the CDR3: TGCAGCGTTGTAGGAGGGGTTGATCAGCCCCAGCATTTT. This sequence encodes CSVVGGVDQPQHF.

This sequence joins TRBV5-1 and TRBJ2-3; D is ambiguous. Trimming pared 4 bases from V and 6 bases from J, leaving 15 bases between. Germline CDR1 and CDR2: SGHRS and YFSETQ. The CDR3 length is 14 residues. The CDR3 loop reads CASSGDLVGDTQYF. For the CDR3, the DNA is TGCGCCAGCAGCGGCGACTTGGTAGGGGATACGCAGTATTTT.

The chain combines TRBV20-1 with TRBJ2-5, with TRBD2 matching 10 bases. Trimming cost V 2 bases and J 5 bases; bases outside gene matches: 14. There are 17 residues in the CDR3. Per germline, CDR1 DFQATT and CDR2 SNEGSKA (reference sequence). The CDR3 protein is CSARRTMLAGVGETQYF. CDR3 nucleotides: TGCAGTGCTAGACGAACGATGCTAGCGGGAGTAGGGGAGACCCAGTACTTC.

The rearrangement uses TRBV15 and TRBJ1-1; TRBD1 matches at 9 bases. The length of the CDR3 is 15 residues. Germline-derived CDR1 and CDR2 are LNHNV and YYDKDF (reference sequence). V shed 3 bases and J 4 bases; nucleotides not matched to a gene: 6. The CDR3 region has the DNA TGTGCCACCAGCAGGGAACAGGGGGCGTTCACTGAAGCTTTCTTT. This translates into CATSREQGAFTEAFF.

V gene TRBV6-6 combines with J gene TRBJ1-2; D is perhaps TRBD1 (5 bases). Germline CDR1 and CDR2: MNHNY and SVGAGI (reference sequence). V was clipped by 1 base and J by 13 bases, with 13 bases between them. The CDR3 spans 12 residues. DNA of the CDR3: TGTGCCAGCAGTTACTACCGGGGCCCGCTCACCTTC. Its translation is CASSYYRGPLTF.

V and J are TRBV28 and TRBJ2-5, with TRBD2 identical over 10 bases. This CDR3 has 15 residues. The V gene end was trimmed by 4 bases and the J gene end by 5 bases; junction bases not matched to a gene: 7. Per germline, CDR1 MDHEN and CDR2 SYDVKM. As DNA, the CDR3 is TGTGCCAGCAGTTCCCTAGCGGGGGCCTGGGAGACCCAGTACTTC. Amino acids: CASSSLAGAWETQYF.

This clonotype appeared once. This rearrangement joins TRBV27 to TRBJ2-1; 10 nucleotides align to TRBD2. The length of the CDR3 is 17 residues. Trimming took 2 bases from V and 4 from J; bases not matched to a gene: 8. Germline V gives CDR1 MNHEY, CDR2 SMNVEV (reference sequence). This CDR3 reads CASSLTQLAGSYNEQFF. Written as DNA, the CDR3 is TGTGCCAGCAGTTTAACCCAACTAGCGGGGAGTTACAATGAGCAGTTCTTC.

This clonotype occurred a few times. The rearrangement uses TRBV5-1 and TRBJ2-2, with D perhaps assigned TRBD1 or TRBD2 (5 bases each). Trimming cost V 0 bases and J 3 bases, with 9 bases left between them. CDR3 length equals 15 residues. Germline CDR1 SGHRS, CDR2 YFSETQ. CDR3 DNA sequence: TGCGCCAGCAGCTTGGGGGACGGAGACACCGGGGAGCTGTTTTTT. Its protein product is CASSLGDGDTGELFF.

This clonotype was observed a handful of times. V and J are TRBV20-1 and TRBJ2-5; 11 positions match TRBD2. The CDR3 is 15 residues long. The germline CDR1 and CDR2 sequences are DFQATT and SNEGSKA (reference sequence). The V gene end was trimmed by 6 bases and the J gene end by 0 bases; junction bases not matched to a gene: 6. The CDR3 loop is CSASPGLADQETQYF. The CDR3 DNA reads as TGCAGTGCGTCTCCGGGACTAGCGGACCAAGAGACCCAGTACTTC.

The V call is TRBV19, the J call TRBJ1-2; D gene uncertain. V was pared by 7 bases and J by 6 bases, with 18 bases between. CDR3 length: 14 residues. Germline loops: CDR1 LNHDA, CDR2 SQIVND (reference sequence). The CDR3 reads CASTLRVNENGYTF. In nucleotides, the CDR3 is TGTGCCAGTACCCTACGGGTAAATGAGAATGGCTACACCTTC. Full variable domain (rest looked up from reference TRBV19 and TRBJ1-2): DGGITQSPKYLFRKEGQNVTLSCEQNLNHDAMYWYRQDPGQGLRLIYYSQIVNDFQKGDIAEGYSVSREKKESFPLTVTSAQKNPTAFYLCASTLRVNENGYTFGSGTRLTVV.

The chain employs TRBV24-1 and TRBJ1-1; D gene uncertain. Trimming stripped 1 base from V and 3 bases from J, with 14 bases between. The CDR3 contains 16 residues. Germline CDR1 reads KGHDR; CDR2 reads SFDVKD. As DNA, the CDR3 is TGTGCCACCAGTGATTTTAAACCAGCGGATGACACTGAAGCTTTCTTT. The encoded protein is CATSDFKPADDTEAFF.

The V gene is TRBV14, the J gene TRBJ2-1; D call uncertain. This CDR3 has 16 residues. Per the germline V gene, CDR1 is SGHDN and CDR2 is FVKESK. Trimming left V 0 bases short and J 2 bases short, with 11 bases between. DNA for the CDR3: TGTGCCAGCAGCCAAGAACGAAGTACGACCTACAATGAGCAGTTCTTC. This codes for CASSQERSTTYNEQFF.

This clonotype was counted a few times. CDR3 sequence (DNA): TGTGCCAGCAGCTCGATAGCGGGATGGGGTGAGCAGTACGTC. Its translation is CASSSIAGWGEQYV. The rearrangement uses TRBV11-2 and TRBJ2-7, with TRBD2 matching over 8 bases. The CDR3 has 14 residues. Trimming at V came to 4 bases and at J to 7 bases, leaving 9 bases not matched to a gene. From germline, CDR1 is SGHAT and CDR2 FQNNGV.

The chain couples TRBV20-1 to TRBJ1-2; no firm D call. The CDR3 spans 13 residues. The germline CDR1 and CDR2 sequences are DFQATT and SNEGSKA (reference sequence). Trimming left V 0 bases short and J 6 bases short, with 11 bases between. The CDR3 nucleotides are TGCAGTGCTAGAGATGAGCCAATCCATGGCTACACCTTC. It specifies CSARDEPIHGYTF.

The V and J genes are TRBV6-1 and TRBJ2-7; 7 bases agree with TRBD2. The CDR3 totals 14 residues. The junction had 3 bases not matched to a gene; V was cut back by 4 bases and J by 0 bases. CDR1 and CDR2 from the germline V gene are MNHNS and SASEGT. CDR3 region: CASSVGGGSYEQYV. DNA of the CDR3: TGTGCCAGCAGTGTGGGGGGGGGCTCCTACGAGCAGTACGTC.

This clonotype was counted between two and nine times. The V and J genes are TRBV4-1 and TRBJ1-2; D perhaps matches TRBD1 (5 bases). V lost 4 bases, J lost 2 bases, and 17 bases lay in between. Germline loops: CDR1 MGHRA, CDR2 YSYEKL. This CDR3 comprises 16 residues. The CDR3, as DNA: TGCGCCAGCAGCCCTACCATAGGGGATCTAAACTATGGCTACACCTTC. Protein product: CASSPTIGDLNYGYTF.

This clonotype was seen a handful of times. CDR3 loop: CASSPDPTGANEQFF. The CDR3 DNA sequence: TGCGCCAGCAGCCCGGACCCAACGGGGGCCAATGAGCAGTTCTTC. The chain links TRBV5-1 to TRBJ2-1; D is perhaps TRBD1 or TRBD2 (6 bases each). CDR3 length: 15 amino acids. The V gene lost 4 bases and the J gene lost 6 bases, with 17 bases spanning the gap. Germline V gene lookup returns CDR1 SGHRS and CDR2 YFSETQ.

The V call is TRBV20-1, the J call TRBJ1-4; TRBD1 matches at 7 bases. The CDR3 contains 13 residues. Germline trimming cut 4 bases from V and 8 bases from J; bases unmatched to any gene: 7. CDR1 is DFQATT and CDR2 is SNEGSKA in the germline V gene (reference sequence). CDR3 sequence: CSAIQGRTEKLFF. The CDR3 coding sequence is TGCAGTGCTATACAGGGGAGGACCGAAAAACTGTTTTTT.

The rearrangement joins TRBV4-1 to TRBJ1-1, with D possibly matching TRBD1 (6 bases). The CDR3 spans 15 residues. Between the trimmed V and J ends, which lost 0 bases and 5 bases, there was a span of 13 bases. Germline assignment: CDR1 MGHRA and CDR2 YSYEKL. The CDR3 DNA sequence: TGCGCCAGCAGCCAAGATGAAAGGGGGAGAACTGAAGCTTTCTTT. Translation: CASSQDERGRTEAFF.

This chain links TRBV20-1 with TRBJ1-6, with 7 bases identical to TRBD1. CDR3 length: 15 residues. The J segment lost 8 bases and the V segment lost 0 bases, leaving 7 bases of the junction unmatched. Germline V CDR1 and CDR2: DFQATT, SNEGSKA (reference sequence). The CDR3 DNA follows: TGCAGTGCTAGAGACGCACGGACAGGTTATTCACCCCTCCACTTT. Protein product: CSARDARTGYSPLHF.